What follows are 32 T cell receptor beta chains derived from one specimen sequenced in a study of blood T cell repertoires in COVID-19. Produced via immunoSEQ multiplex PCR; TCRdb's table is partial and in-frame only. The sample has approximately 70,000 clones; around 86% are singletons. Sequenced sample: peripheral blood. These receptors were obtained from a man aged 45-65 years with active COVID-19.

CDR3 loop: CASSQTGTATQETQYF. The CDR3 coding sequence is TGTGCCAGCAGCCAGACAGGGACGGCCACCCAAGAGACCCAGTACTTC. V gene TRBV5-6 combines with J gene TRBJ2-5; 7 nucleotides match TRBD1. CDR1 and CDR2 (germline): SGHDT, YYEEEE. V was clipped by 4 bases and J by 1 base; unmatched bases: 10. There are 16 residues in the CDR3.

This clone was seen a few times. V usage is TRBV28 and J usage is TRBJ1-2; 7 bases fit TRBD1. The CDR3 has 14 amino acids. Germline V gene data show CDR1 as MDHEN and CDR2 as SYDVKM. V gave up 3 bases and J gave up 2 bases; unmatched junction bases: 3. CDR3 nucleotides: TGTGCCAGCAGTTTCCAGGGGGTAAACTATGGCTACACCTTC. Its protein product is CASSFQGVNYGYTF.

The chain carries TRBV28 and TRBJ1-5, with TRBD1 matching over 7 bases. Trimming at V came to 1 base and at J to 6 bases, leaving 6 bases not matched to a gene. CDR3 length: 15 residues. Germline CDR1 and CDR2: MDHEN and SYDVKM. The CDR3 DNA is TGTGCCAGCAGTTTATCGGGGACAGCGGGTCAGCCCCAGCATTTT. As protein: CASSLSGTAGQPQHF.

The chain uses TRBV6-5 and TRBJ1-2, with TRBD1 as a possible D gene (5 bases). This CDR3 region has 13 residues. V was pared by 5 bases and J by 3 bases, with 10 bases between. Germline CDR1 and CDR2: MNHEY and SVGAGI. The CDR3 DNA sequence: TGTGCCAGCAGTAGACAGTTCCACTATGGCTACACCTTC. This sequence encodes CASSRQFHYGYTF.

CDR3 region: CASSTDNLNTEAFF. DNA of the CDR3: TGTGCCAGCAGCACAGACAACTTAAACACTGAAGCTTTCTTT. The chain links TRBV3-1 (or the pseudogene TRBV3-2) to TRBJ1-1, with D unclear. CDR1 is LGHDT and CDR2 is YNNKEL in the germline V gene (reference sequence). This CDR3 region has 14 residues. Between the trimmed V and J ends, which lost 5 bases and 2 bases, there was a span of 12 bases.

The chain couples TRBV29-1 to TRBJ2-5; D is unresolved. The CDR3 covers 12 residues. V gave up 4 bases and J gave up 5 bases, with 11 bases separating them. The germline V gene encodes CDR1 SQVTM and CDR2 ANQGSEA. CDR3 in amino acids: CSVVGWLETQYF. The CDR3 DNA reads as TGCAGCGTTGTGGGCTGGTTGGAGACCCAGTACTTC.

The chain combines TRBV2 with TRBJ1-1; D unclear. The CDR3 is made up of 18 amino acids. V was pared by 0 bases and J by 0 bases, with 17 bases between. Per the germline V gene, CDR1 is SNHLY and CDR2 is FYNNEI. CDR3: CASSEAPRTPSMNTEAFF. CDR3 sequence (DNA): TGTGCCAGCAGTGAAGCGCCCCGGACTCCCTCCATGAACACTGAAGCTTTCTTT.

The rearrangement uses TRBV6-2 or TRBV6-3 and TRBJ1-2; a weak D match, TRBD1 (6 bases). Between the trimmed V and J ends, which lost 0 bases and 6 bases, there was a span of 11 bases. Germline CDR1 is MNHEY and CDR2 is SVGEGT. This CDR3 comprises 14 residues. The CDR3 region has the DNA TGTGCCAGCAGTTACTCGGGCAGGGGAAATGGCTACACCTTC. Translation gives CASSYSGRGNGYTF.

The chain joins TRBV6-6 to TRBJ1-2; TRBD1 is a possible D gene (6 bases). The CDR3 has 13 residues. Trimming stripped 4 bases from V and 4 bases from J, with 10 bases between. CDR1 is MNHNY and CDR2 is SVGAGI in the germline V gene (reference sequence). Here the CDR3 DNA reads TGTGCCAGCAGTTCGACAGGTCTCTATGGCTACACCTTC. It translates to CASSSTGLYGYTF.

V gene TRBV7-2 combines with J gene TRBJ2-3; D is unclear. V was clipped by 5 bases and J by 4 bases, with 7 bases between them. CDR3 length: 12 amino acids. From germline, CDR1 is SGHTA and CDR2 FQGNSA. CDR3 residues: CASSLTADTQYF. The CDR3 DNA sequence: TGTGCCAGCAGCCTAACCGCAGATACGCAGTATTTT. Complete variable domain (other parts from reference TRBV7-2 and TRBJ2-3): GAGVSQSPSNKVTEKGKDVELRCDPISGHTALYWYRQSLGQGLEFLIYFQGNSAPDKSGLPSDRFSAERTGGSVSTLTIQRTQQEDSAVYLCASSLTADTQYFGPGTRLTVL.

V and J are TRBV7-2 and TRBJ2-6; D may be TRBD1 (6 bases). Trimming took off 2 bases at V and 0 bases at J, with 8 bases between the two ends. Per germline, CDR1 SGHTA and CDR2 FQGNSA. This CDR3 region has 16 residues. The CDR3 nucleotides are TGTGCCAGCAGCTTAAGGGGGTACTCTGGGGCCAACGTCCTGACTTTC. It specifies CASSLRGYSGANVLTF.

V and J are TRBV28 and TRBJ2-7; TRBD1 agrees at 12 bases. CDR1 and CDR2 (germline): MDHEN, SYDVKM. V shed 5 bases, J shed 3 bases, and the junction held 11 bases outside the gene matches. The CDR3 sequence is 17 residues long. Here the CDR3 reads CASSAAGTGGRGYEQYF. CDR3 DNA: TGTGCCAGCAGTGCCGCCGGGACAGGGGGCAGGGGCTACGAGCAGTACTTC.

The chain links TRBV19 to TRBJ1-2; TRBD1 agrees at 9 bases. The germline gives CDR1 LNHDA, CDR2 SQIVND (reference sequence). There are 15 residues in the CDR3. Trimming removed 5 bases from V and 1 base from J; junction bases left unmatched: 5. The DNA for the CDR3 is TGTGCCAGTAGTGCAAGGGACAGGGTTAACTATGGCTACACCTTC. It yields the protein CASSARDRVNYGYTF.

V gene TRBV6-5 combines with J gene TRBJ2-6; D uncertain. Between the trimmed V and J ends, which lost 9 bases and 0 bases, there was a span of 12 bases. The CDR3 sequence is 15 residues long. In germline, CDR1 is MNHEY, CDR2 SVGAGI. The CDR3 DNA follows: TGTGCCAGTCGGAAACAGTCCTCTGGGGCCAACGTCCTGACTTTC. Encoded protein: CASRKQSSGANVLTF.

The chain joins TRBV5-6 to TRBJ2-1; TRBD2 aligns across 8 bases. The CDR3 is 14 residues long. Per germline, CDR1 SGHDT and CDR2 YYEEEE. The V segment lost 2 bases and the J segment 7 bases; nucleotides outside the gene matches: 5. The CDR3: CASSFLSGRNEQFF. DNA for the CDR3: TGTGCCAGCAGCTTCTTAAGCGGGAGAAATGAGCAGTTCTTC. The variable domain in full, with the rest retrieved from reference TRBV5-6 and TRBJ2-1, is DAGVTQSPTHLIKTRGQQVTLRCSPKSGHDTVSWYQQALGQGPQFIFQYYEEEERQRGNFPDRFSGHQFPNYSSELNVNALLLGDSALYLCASSFLSGRNEQFFGPGTRLTVL.

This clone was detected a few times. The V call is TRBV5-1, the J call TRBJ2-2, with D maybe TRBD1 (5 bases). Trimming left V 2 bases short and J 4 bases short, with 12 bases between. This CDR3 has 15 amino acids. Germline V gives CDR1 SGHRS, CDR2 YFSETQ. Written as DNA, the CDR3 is TGCGCCAGCAGCTTTAGTCCGCAGGGCACCGGGGAGCTGTTTTTT. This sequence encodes CASSFSPQGTGELFF.

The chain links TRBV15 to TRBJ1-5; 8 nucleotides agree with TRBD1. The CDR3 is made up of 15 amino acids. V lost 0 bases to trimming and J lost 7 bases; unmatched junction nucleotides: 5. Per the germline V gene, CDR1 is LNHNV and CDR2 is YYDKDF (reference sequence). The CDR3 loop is CATSRDRGRDQPQHF. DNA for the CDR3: TGTGCCACCAGCAGAGACAGGGGGCGCGACCAGCCCCAGCATTTT.

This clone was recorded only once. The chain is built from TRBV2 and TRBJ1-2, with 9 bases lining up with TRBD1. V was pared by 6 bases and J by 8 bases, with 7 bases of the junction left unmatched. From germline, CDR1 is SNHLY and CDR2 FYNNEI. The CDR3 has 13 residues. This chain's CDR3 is CASSRDRVWGYTF. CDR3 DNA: TGTGCCAGCAGCCGGGACAGGGTATGGGGCTACACCTTC.

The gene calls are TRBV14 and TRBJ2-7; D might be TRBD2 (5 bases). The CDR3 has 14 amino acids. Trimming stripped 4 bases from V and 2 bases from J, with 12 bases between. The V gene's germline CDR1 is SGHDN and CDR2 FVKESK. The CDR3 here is CASSRRGGPYEQYF. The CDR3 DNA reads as TGTGCCAGCAGCCGCCGAGGAGGACCCTACGAGCAGTACTTC. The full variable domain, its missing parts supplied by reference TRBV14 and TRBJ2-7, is EAGVTQFPSHSVIEKGQTVTLRCDPISGHDNLYWYRRVMGKEIKFLLHFVKESKQDESGMPNNRFLAERTGGTYSTLKVQPAELEDSGVYFCASSRRGGPYEQYFGPGTRLTVT.

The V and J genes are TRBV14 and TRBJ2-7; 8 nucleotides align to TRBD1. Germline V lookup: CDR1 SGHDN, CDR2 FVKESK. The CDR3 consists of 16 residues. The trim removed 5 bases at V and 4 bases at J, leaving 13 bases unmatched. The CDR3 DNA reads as TGTGCCAGCAGCTCCTCCGGGACAGGCTTTGGGTACGAGCAGTACTTC. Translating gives CASSSSGTGFGYEQYF.

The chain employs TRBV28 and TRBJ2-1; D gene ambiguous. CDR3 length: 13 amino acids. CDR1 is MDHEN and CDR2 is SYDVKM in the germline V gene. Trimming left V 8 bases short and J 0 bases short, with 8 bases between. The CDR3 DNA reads TGTGCCAGCCGAAGGAGCTCCTACAATGAGCAGTTCTTC. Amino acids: CASRRSSYNEQFF.

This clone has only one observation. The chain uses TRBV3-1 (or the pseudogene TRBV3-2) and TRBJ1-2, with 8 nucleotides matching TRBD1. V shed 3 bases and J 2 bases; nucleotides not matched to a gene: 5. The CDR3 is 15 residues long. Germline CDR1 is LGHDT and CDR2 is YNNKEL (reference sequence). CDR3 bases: TGTGCCAGCAGCCACGGCGGACAGGGCAACTATGGCTACACCTTC. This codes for CASSHGGQGNYGYTF.

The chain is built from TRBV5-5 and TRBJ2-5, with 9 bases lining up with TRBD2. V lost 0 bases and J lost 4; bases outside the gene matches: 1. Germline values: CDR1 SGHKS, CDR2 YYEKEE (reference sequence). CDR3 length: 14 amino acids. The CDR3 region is CASSLVAGAETQYF. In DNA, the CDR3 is TGTGCCAGCAGCTTGGTAGCGGGGGCAGAGACCCAGTACTTC.

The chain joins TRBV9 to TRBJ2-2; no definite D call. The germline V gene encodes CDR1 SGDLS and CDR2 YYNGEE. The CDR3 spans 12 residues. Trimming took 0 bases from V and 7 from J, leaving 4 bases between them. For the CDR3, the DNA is TGTGCCAGCAGCGTAGGGCTCGGGGAGCTGTTTTTT. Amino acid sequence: CASSVGLGELFF.

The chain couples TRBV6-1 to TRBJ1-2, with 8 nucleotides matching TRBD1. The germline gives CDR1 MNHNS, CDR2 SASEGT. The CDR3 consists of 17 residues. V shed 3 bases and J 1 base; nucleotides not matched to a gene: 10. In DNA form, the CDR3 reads TGTGCCAGCAGTGAGGGCGCCGGGACAGGCCTTAACTATGGCTACACCTTC. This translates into CASSEGAGTGLNYGYTF.

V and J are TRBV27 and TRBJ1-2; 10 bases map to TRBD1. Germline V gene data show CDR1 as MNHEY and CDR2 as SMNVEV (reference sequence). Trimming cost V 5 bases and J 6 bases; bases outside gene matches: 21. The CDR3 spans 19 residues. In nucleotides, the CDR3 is TGTGCCAGCAGTCAACTCTTAAGTCGGGACAGGGGTAATTGGGATGGCTACACCTTC. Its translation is CASSQLLSRDRGNWDGYTF.

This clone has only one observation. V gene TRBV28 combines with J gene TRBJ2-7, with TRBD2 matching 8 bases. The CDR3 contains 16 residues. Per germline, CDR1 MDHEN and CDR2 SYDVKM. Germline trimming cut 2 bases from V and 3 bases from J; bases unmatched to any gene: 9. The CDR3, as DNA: TGTGCCAGCAGTTTAAGGGGAGCGGGAGTGAGCTACGAGCAGTACTTC. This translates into CASSLRGAGVSYEQYF.

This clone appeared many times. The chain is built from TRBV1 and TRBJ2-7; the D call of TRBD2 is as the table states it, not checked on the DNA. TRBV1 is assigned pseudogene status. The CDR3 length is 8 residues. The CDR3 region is CTSRRQYF. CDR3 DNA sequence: TGCACCTCGCGAAGGCAGTACTTC.

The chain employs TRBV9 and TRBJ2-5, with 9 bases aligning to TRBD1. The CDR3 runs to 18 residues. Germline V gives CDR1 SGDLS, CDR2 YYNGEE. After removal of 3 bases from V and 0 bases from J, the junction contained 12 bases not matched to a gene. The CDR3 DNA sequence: TGTGCCAGCAGCGCCGCCGGGACAGGGAATGGGTACCAAGAGACCCAGTACTTC. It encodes CASSAAGTGNGYQETQYF. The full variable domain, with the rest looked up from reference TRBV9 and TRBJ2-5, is DSGVTQTPKHLITATGQRVTLRCSPRSGDLSVYWYQQSLDQGLQFLIQYYNGEERAKGNILERFSAQQFPDLHSELNLSSLELGDSALYFCASSAAGTGNGYQETQYFGPGTRLLVL.

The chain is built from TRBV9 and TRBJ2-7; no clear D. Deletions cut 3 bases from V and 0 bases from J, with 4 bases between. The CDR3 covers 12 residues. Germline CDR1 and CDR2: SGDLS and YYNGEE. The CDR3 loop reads CASSGSSYEQYF. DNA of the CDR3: TGTGCCAGCAGCGGGAGCTCCTACGAGCAGTACTTC.

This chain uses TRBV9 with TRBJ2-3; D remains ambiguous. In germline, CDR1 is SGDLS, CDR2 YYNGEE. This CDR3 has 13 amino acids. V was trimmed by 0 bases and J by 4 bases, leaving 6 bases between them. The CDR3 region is CASSVEDSDTQYF. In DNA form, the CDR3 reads TGTGCCAGCAGCGTAGAAGACTCAGATACGCAGTATTTT. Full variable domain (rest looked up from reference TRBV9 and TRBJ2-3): DSGVTQTPKHLITATGQRVTLRCSPRSGDLSVYWYQQSLDQGLQFLIQYYNGEERAKGNILERFSAQQFPDLHSELNLSSLELGDSALYFCASSVEDSDTQYFGPGTRLTVL.

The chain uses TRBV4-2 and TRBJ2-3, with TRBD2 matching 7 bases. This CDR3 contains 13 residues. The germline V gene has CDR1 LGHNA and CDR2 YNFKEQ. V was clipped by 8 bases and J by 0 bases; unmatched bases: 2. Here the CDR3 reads CASRRGSTDTQYF. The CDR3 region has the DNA TGTGCCAGCCGGCGGGGGAGCACAGATACGCAGTATTTT.